This T cell receptor beta chain was documented in a study of Ad26.COV2.S vaccination and SARS-CoV-2 variants. Across the whole study: Each vaccinee took Ad26.COV2.S intramuscularly, once or twice 56 days apart.

CDR1 and CDR2 from the germline V gene are SNHLY and FYNNEI. This CDR3 is 17 amino acids long. V was clipped by 10 bases and J by 3 bases; unmatched bases: 17. The method was immunoSEQ multiplex PCR; TCRdb's version includes in-frame clones alone and lacks a portion of them. Counted here are roughly 680,000 clones, 80% to 90% occurring once; the ten biggest clones make up about 1.5%. Treatment described: approximately 18 received Ad26.COV2.S at low or high dose, single or two shots; roughly five received placebo; per-sample allocation not given. Day 63 after the first injection of vaccine or placebo was the sampling time.

The V gene is TRBV2, the J gene TRBJ2-2, with 7 bases identical to TRBD1. The specimen comprised peripheral blood, sampled in a trial of Ad26.COV2.S vaccine versus placebo. This TCR was sampled from a person aged 18-65 years who received the Ad26.COV2.S COVID-19 vaccine or a placebo. Written as DNA, the CDR3 is TGTGCCATTTCGGGGAACAGGGGCCCAATAGACACCGGGGAGCTGTTTTTT. This translates into CAISGNRGPIDTGELFF.